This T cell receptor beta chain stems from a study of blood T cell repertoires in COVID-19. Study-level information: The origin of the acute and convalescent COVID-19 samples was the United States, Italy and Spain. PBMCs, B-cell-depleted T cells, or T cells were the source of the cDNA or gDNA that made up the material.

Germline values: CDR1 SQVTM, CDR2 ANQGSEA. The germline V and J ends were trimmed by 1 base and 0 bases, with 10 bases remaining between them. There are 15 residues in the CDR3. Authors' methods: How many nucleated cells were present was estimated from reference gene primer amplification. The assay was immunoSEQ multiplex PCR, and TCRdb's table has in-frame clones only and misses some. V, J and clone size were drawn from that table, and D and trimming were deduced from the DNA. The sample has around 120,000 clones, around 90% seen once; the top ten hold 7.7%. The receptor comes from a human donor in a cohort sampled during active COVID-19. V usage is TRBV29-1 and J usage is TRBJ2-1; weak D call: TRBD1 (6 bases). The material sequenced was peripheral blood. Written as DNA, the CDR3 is TGCAGCGTTGAAGTGGGACACGTCTCCTACAATGAGCAGTTCTTC. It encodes CSVEVGHVSYNEQFF.